This TCR beta chain was identified during a study of T cell changes during pregnancy in multiple sclerosis. The length of the CDR3 is 15 residues. The junction had 4 bases not matched to a gene; V was cut back by 3 bases and J by 5 bases. Germline assignment: CDR1 SGHDT and CDR2 YYEEEE. Profiling relied on immunoSEQ multiplex PCR, and the TCRdb table lists in-frame clones only, not all of them. In the table there are roughly 30,000 clones, roughly nine tenths of which are singletons. The receptor's source is a female donor with multiple sclerosis, enrolled in a pregnancy study. The V gene is TRBV5-6, the J gene TRBJ1-6; 8 bases line up with TRBD1. The sample in question was CD8+ T cells from peripheral blood mononuclear cells, obtained before pregnancy. The CDR3 bases are TGTGCCAGCAGCTCCACGGACAGGGATAATTCACCCCTCCACTTT. This sequence encodes CASSSTDRDNSPLHF.